These 24 T cell receptor beta chains came from one sample sequenced in a study of Graves' ophthalmopathy and Graves' hyperthyroidism. RNA transcripts yielded amplified TCR beta CDR3 regions. Investigators did first-round RT-PCR with HTBI primers, then second-round multiplex PCR. TCRdb reprocessed the multiplex PCR reads with MiXCR, giving one entry per CDR3 protein. Of approximately 480,000 distinct CDR3 sequences listed, about an eighth are singletons. Sequencing was carried out using blood. The receptors originated from a woman aged 25 to 39 with Graves' ophthalmopathy.

This clonotype came up many times. V gene TRBV4-1 combines with J gene TRBJ1-6, with unresolved D. From germline, CDR1 is MGHRA and CDR2 YSYEKL. Trimming took 1 base from V and 3 from J, leaving 13 bases between them. The CDR3 is made up of 17 amino acids. The CDR3 loop reads CASSQAPAGGYNSPLHF. The CDR3 DNA reads TGCGCCAGCAGCCAAGCACCGGCAGGTGGCTATAATTCACCCCTCCACTTT.

This clonotype was counted many times. The chain links TRBV15 to TRBJ1-2, with 8 bases matching TRBD1. The CDR3 runs to 14 residues. Trimming cost V 5 bases and J 5 bases; bases outside gene matches: 7. Germline V lookup: CDR1 LNHNV, CDR2 YYDKDF (reference sequence). This CDR3 is CATSPPRGRYGYTF. The CDR3 coding sequence is TGTGCCACCAGCCCACCCAGGGGGCGGTATGGCTACACCTTC.

This clonotype has a count of ten or more. The chain uses TRBV29-1 and TRBJ1-2, with a weak D call TRBD1 (5 bases). With 3 bases removed from V and 6 bases from J, the gap between germline ends came to 8 bases. The CDR3 loop spans 11 amino acids. CDR1 and CDR2 from the germline V gene are SQVTM and ANQGSEA. The chain's CDR3 is CSVDREDGYTF. In DNA form, the CDR3 reads TGCAGCGTTGACAGGGAAGATGGCTACACCTTC.

The chain links TRBV20-1 to TRBJ1-1; D unclear. The V gene's germline CDR1 is DFQATT and CDR2 SNEGSKA (reference sequence). The CDR3 extends over 14 amino acids. The germline V and J ends were trimmed by 3 bases and 3 bases, with 14 bases remaining between them. The CDR3 reads CSASAAGSDTEAFF. Here the CDR3 DNA reads TGCAGTGCTAGTGCAGCTGGGTCTGACACTGAAGCTTTCTTT.

In its sample, this clonotype was seen many times. The rearrangement uses TRBV11-2 and TRBJ1-1; 7 positions match TRBD1. The CDR3 runs 16 residues. CDR1 is SGHAT and CDR2 is FQNNGV in the germline V gene. V dropped 5 bases and J dropped 4; count of bases not matched to a gene: 13. CDR3 region: CASSPTGTTGFTEAFF. CDR3 coding DNA: TGTGCCAGCAGCCCCACCGGGACGACAGGGTTCACTGAAGCTTTCTTT. Full variable domain (remainder filled in from reference TRBV11-2 and TRBJ1-1): EAGVAQSPRYKIIEKRQSVAFWCNPISGHATLYWYQQILGQGPKLLIQFQNNGVVDDSQLPKDRFSAERLKGVDSTLKIQPAKLEDSAVYLCASSPTGTTGFTEAFFGQGTRLTVV.

The chain joins TRBV5-1 to TRBJ1-1, with D hard to call. Germline lookup yields CDR1 SGHRS and CDR2 YFSETQ. Trimming pared 6 bases from V and 0 bases from J, leaving 12 bases between. The CDR3 loop spans 14 amino acids. The CDR3 DNA follows: TGCGCCAGCAACCCGGGGAGTTTGAACACTGAAGCTTTCTTT. Translated: CASNPGSLNTEAFF.

This chain uses TRBV29-1 with TRBJ2-7, with TRBD1 matching 12 bases. From germline, CDR1 is SQVTM and CDR2 ANQGSEA. CDR3 length: 12 residues. The junction had 4 bases not matched to a gene; V was cut back by 7 bases and J by 6 bases. DNA of the CDR3: TGCAGCGCGGGACAGGGGGCGAGCGAGCAGTACTTC. Translating it yields CSAGQGASEQYF.

The chain employs TRBV20-1 and TRBJ1-1, with 8 bases identical to TRBD1. Germline trimming cut 0 bases from V and 4 bases from J; bases unmatched to any gene: 7. Germline V gives CDR1 DFQATT, CDR2 SNEGSKA (reference sequence). The CDR3 loop spans 15 amino acids. The CDR3 is CSARDLGQGGTEAFF. The CDR3 DNA reads as TGCAGTGCTAGAGATCTCGGACAGGGAGGCACTGAAGCTTTCTTT.

This clonotype has a count of ten or more. This chain uses TRBV11-2 with TRBJ1-1; no clear D. This CDR3 is 15 amino acids long. Germline values: CDR1 SGHAT, CDR2 FQNNGV. V was shortened by 3 bases and J by 3 bases, with 14 bases between the two germline ends. The CDR3 nucleotides read TGTGCCAGCAGCTTTAGCAGCGGTAGGTACACTGAAGCTTTCTTT. This gives the protein CASSFSSGRYTEAFF.

There are many counts of this clonotype. The chain carries TRBV7-3 and TRBJ1-3; D may be TRBD1 (6 bases). V lost 7 bases to trimming and J lost 0 bases, with 16 bases between them. This CDR3 is 16 amino acids long. Per the germline V gene, CDR1 is SGHTA and CDR2 is FQGTGA. The chain's CDR3 is CASNPRGGPSGNTIYF. The DNA for the CDR3 is TGTGCCAGCAACCCAAGGGGGGGTCCCTCTGGAAACACCATATATTTT. The complete variable domain, with remaining parts taken from reference TRBV7-3 and TRBJ1-3, reads GAGVSQTPSNKVTEKGKYVELRCDPISGHTALYWYRQSLGQGPEFLIYFQGTGAADDSGLPNDRFFAVRPEGSVSTLKIQRTERGDSAVYLCASNPRGGPSGNTIYFGEGSWLTVV.

The chain uses TRBV3-1 and TRBJ2-2; TRBD1 aligns across 10 bases. Germline CDR1 and CDR2: LGHDT and YNNKEL (reference sequence). V gave up 6 bases and J gave up 3 bases; unmatched junction bases: 4. CDR3 size: 15 residues. The CDR3 DNA reads as TGTGCCAGCAGGGACAGGGGGATGCACACCGGGGAGCTGTTTTTT. Translating gives CASRDRGMHTGELFF.

The table lists this clonotype with many counts. CDR3 amino acids: CASSLGPSWSLDGYTF. The CDR3 nucleotides read TGTGCCAGCAGCTTAGGTCCCTCTTGGAGCCTAGATGGCTACACCTTC. This chain links TRBV13 with TRBJ1-2, with D uncertain. Germline V lookup: CDR1 PRHDT, CDR2 FYEKMQ (reference sequence). Trimming pared 0 bases from V and 6 bases from J, leaving 17 bases between. This CDR3 is built from 16 residues.

This clonotype was observed a few times. V and J are TRBV5-3 and TRBJ1-1; D perhaps matches TRBD1 (5 bases). TRBV5-3 is an ORF; its function is uncertain. Trimming removed 8 bases at V and 6 bases at J, with 23 bases between. The CDR3 loop spans 15 amino acids. For the CDR3, the DNA is TGTGCCAGCAGCCTACTGCCGGGGGTTGGCGCTGAAGCTTTCTTT. This gives the protein CASSLLPGVGAEAFF.

This chain connects TRBV6-5 to TRBJ1-2, with D perhaps matching TRBD1 (5 bases). Germline V gene lookup returns CDR1 MNHEY and CDR2 SVGAGI. Trimming cost V 4 bases and J 4 bases, with 13 bases left between them. The CDR3 is 14 residues long. CDR3 amino acids: CASSFTTVAYGYTF. Here the CDR3 DNA reads TGTGCCAGCAGTTTCACGACAGTCGCCTATGGCTACACCTTC.

The V gene is TRBV20-1, the J gene TRBJ1-1; 7 positions match TRBD1. CDR3 length: 15 residues. The germline gives CDR1 DFQATT, CDR2 SNEGSKA (reference sequence). Trimming cost V 0 bases and J 0 bases; bases outside gene matches: 4. CDR3 in amino acids: CSARDKTGLNTEAFF. The CDR3 DNA reads as TGCAGTGCTAGAGATAAGACAGGGTTGAACACTGAAGCTTTCTTT.

This clonotype was seen ten or more times. This chain uses TRBV11-2 with TRBJ2-7; D might be TRBD2 (7 bases). The CDR3 loop spans 15 amino acids. Germline V gene lookup returns CDR1 SGHAT and CDR2 FQNNGV. V was shortened by 4 bases and J by 5 bases, with 18 bases between the two germline ends. The CDR3 loop is CASSYRGGVGHEQYF. The DNA for the CDR3 is TGTGCCAGCAGCTATAGGGGGGGGGTCGGCCACGAGCAGTACTTC.

This clonotype was detected ten times or more. The CDR3 coding sequence is TGTGCCAGCAGCCATGGACTAGCGGACTCCTACGAGCAGTACTTC. This encodes CASSHGLADSYEQYF. J is TRBJ2-7 and V is TRBV14; 10 nucleotides match TRBD2. Germline V gene lookup returns CDR1 SGHDN and CDR2 FVKESK. J was trimmed by 0 bases and V by 3 bases; bases with no gene match: 2. The CDR3 runs 15 residues. The full variable domain, with the rest looked up from reference TRBV14 and TRBJ2-7, is EAGVTQFPSHSVIEKGQTVTLRCDPISGHDNLYWYRRVMGKEIKFLLHFVKESKQDESGMPNNRFLAERTGGTYSTLKVQPAELEDSGVYFCASSHGLADSYEQYFGPGTRLTVT.

This clonotype was counted many times. V is TRBV29-1 and J is TRBJ2-7, with D maybe TRBD1 (6 bases). V was cut by 4 bases and J by 4 bases, with 20 bases left in between. The V gene's germline CDR1 is SQVTM and CDR2 ANQGSEA. CDR3 size: 15 residues. The CDR3 DNA reads as TGCAGCGTTGTATGGTCCAGGGGATATGCTTACGAGCAGTACTTC. This codes for CSVVWSRGYAYEQYF.

This clonotype was picked up a small number of times. V is TRBV4-1 and J is TRBJ2-7; weak D call: TRBD2 (5 bases). The CDR3 spans 15 residues. CDR1 and CDR2 from the germline V gene are MGHRA and YSYEKL. V lost 0 bases and J 3 bases, leaving 12 bases between the germline ends. The DNA of the CDR3 is TGCGCCAGCAGCCAAGACCGAGCGGCCTACTACGAGCAGTACTTC. The encoded protein is CASSQDRAAYYEQYF.

This clonotype was seen ten or more times. V usage is TRBV7-2 and J usage is TRBJ2-5; 8 nucleotides line up with TRBD2. The V segment lost 4 bases and the J segment 1 base; nucleotides outside the gene matches: 5. The CDR3 contains 15 residues. Germline V lookup: CDR1 SGHTA, CDR2 FQGNSA. CDR3: CASSSIAGSQETQYF. The CDR3 DNA follows: TGTGCCAGCAGCTCGATAGCGGGGAGCCAAGAGACCCAGTACTTC. The full variable domain, rest sourced from reference TRBV7-2 and TRBJ2-5, is GAGVSQSPSNKVTEKGKDVELRCDPISGHTALYWYRQSLGQGLEFLIYFQGNSAPDKSGLPSDRFSAERTGGSVSTLTIQRTQQEDSAVYLCASSSIAGSQETQYFGPGTRLLVL.

Many counts were recorded for this clonotype. The chain links TRBV24-1 to TRBJ2-5, with D perhaps matching TRBD1 (6 bases). CDR1 and CDR2 from the germline V gene are KGHDR and SFDVKD. CDR3 length: 16 residues. The germline V and J ends were trimmed by 1 base and 2 bases, with 13 bases remaining between them. The CDR3 spells CATSDFTRGSQETQYF. The CDR3 DNA is TGTGCCACCAGTGATTTTACCAGGGGATCACAAGAGACCCAGTACTTC.

A remark on this clonotype: This could be a read error, since a much larger clone is one nucleotide away. The final CDR3 position lacks the conserved phenylalanine or tryptophan, pointing to a likely read error. The CDR3 is CASSGQSNYGYTY. CDR3 bases: TGTGCCAGCTCAGGACAGTCTAACTATGGCTACACCTAC. The chain uses TRBV18 and TRBJ1-2; tentatively, D is TRBD1 (6 bases). This CDR3 contains 13 residues. Germline values: CDR1 KGHSH, CDR2 LQKENI. V dropped 5 bases and J dropped 0 bases, with 7 bases sitting between them.

This clonotype was counted ten times or more. The rearrangement links TRBV5-6 to TRBJ1-5; 9 bases map to TRBD1. Losses at the gene ends were 2 bases for V and 5 bases for J; bases not matched to a gene: 8. The CDR3 is 16 residues long. Germline V CDR1 and CDR2: SGHDT, YYEEEE. The CDR3 is CASSFRGTGKDQPQHF. In DNA, the CDR3 is TGTGCCAGCAGCTTTAGGGGGACAGGGAAGGATCAGCCCCAGCATTTT.

This clonotype was detected many times. The genes are TRBV2 and TRBJ1-6, with a possible D match to TRBD1 (6 bases). Between the trimmed V and J ends, which lost 6 bases and 10 bases, there was a span of 13 bases. The CDR3 covers 13 residues. Germline V CDR1 and CDR2: SNHLY, FYNNEI. The CDR3 is CASRGTQNSPLHF. CDR3 DNA sequence: TGTGCCAGCAGGGGGACACAGAACTCACCCCTCCACTTT.